The entry below describes one T cell receptor (beta chain). This clone has a single count. Which antigen it targets is not known. No quality values exist for individual bases; no much larger clone is one base distant. V loses 5 bases, J loses 0 bases, and the germline ends lie 16 bases apart. The CDR3 spans 16 residues, from the cysteine through the phenylalanine. The CDR3 DNA has 48 bases and is translated from base 1. CDR1 SGHAT and CDR2 FQNNGV were looked up in the germline V gene. Library generation was performed with the immunoSEQ multiplex PCR assay. The multiplex PCR relied on a mix of 60 forward primers for TCR Vbeta segments and 13 reverse primers for TCR Jbeta segments. A multiplex PCR assay on genomic DNA amplified the CDR3 region of rearranged TCR beta genes. The Illumina HiSeq System was used to sequence the amplified TCR beta libraries as 87-base-pair reads. Turning to the authors' computational methods: A later analysis tallied 80 million to 95 million unique TCR beta chains across the 666 repertoires, and some 10 million of those chains were shared by two or more donors. A nearest-neighbor algorithm error-corrected the raw reads and collapsed the reads into unique sequences, merging closely related sequences to remove PCR and sequencing errors. Alignment of CDR3 sequences to IMGT reference sequences was used to assign V, D and J gene segments. Each retained sequence needed at least a six-nucleotide match to both a V gene segment and a J gene segment. A rearrangement counted as productive if the CDR3 had no stop codons and remained in frame with V and J, and every other rearrangement counted as non-productive. CDR3 was defined by IMGT convention, running from the second conserved V-encoded cysteine to the conserved J-encoded phenylalanine. The earlier analysis of some 600 of the donors excluded sequences that lacked an unambiguous match to a single V gene segment. In an earlier analysis of some 590 of the donors, a V segment was called functional when productive rearrangements were above 56.7%, and segregating when the standard deviation between donors exceeded 5%. To diagnose cytomegalovirus status from the catalog of TCR beta chain sequences, a statistical classification framework was built. V and J gene assignment, in a later analysis, came from comparing TCR nucleotide sequences with IMGT/GENE-DB human TR gene sequences. The TCRdist pipeline was used in a later analysis to assign CDR3 sequences and most-parsimonious VDJ recombination scenarios. A later analysis defined each TCR beta chain by its CDR3 amino acid sequence plus V-gene family, and excluded reads lacking a unique V-gene family. As a way to deal with suspected cross-contamination and a sequencing artifact, a later analysis dropped 592 nucleotide sequences that were highly shared and had low generation probability. In a later analysis, a clonal expansion index for each public chain was calculated from normalized within-repertoire ranks of inferred template counts. Generation probabilities in a later analysis came from a VDJ recombination model fitted to out-of-frame rearrangements, and those results were checked against IGoR. Hypergeometric tests were used in a later analysis to score TCR-TCR, TCR-HLA and TCR-CMV co-occurrence, with a repertoire-size bias correction applied to the TCR pairs. A later analysis estimated false discovery rates by permuting HLA or CMV assignments 20 times. A later analysis grouped co-occurring TCRs with DBSCAN, adding TCRdist sequence similarity when clustering within HLA-allele-positive subsets. Repertoires with fewer than 30,000 or more than 120,000 public chains were left out of co-occurrence clustering, as were five repertoires with anomalous nucleotide sharing. TCRdb retrieved this table from immuneACCESS and kept in-frame rearrangements only. Not all clones are present; in checked studies, unresolved V genes account for under half, and no reason is known for the remainder. That table furnishes V, J and clone size, whereas the DNA furnished D and trimming. Recorded for this sample are 95,000 to 150,000 clones; more than 60% of them occurred a single time. The ten largest account for more than 7.5% of the sample.

The data belong to a study of cytomegalovirus exposure and HLA in healthy donors (dated by TCRdb to the late 2010s). Study-wide context: An earlier analysis of roughly 570 of the donors reported about 280 Gb of sequence data and 95 million to 140 million unique TCR beta sequences obtained from around 170 million T cells. Alongside the repertoire data, information on donor age, sex, ethnicity and CMV serostatus was compiled. The number of typed donors differed by locus: about 620-640 for A, B, C, DRB1 and DQB1; 500 to 550 for DQA1; roughly 600 for DPA1; and some 450 for DPB1. A later genetic analysis took genome-wide SNP genotypes for about 65% of the 666 donors and used that subset as a discovery cohort. The later analysis used no new phenotypic data to find candidate immune exposures, relying instead on TCR beta sequences and their occurrence across donors. The study aimed to test whether signatures of past pathogen exposure could be identified by cataloging public T cell receptors. The T cell repertoires of 666 subjects were profiled by immunosequencing and related to cytomegalovirus serostatus. To study patterns of TCR occurrence, a later analysis re-analyzed previously published TCR beta repertoires from several hundred donors and added high-resolution HLA genotyping. On average, roughly 240,000 unique TCR beta nucleotide sequences were sequenced per donor among a few hundred genotyped donors of the cohort, with roughly 19% of those sequences being non-productive. Among the 398 genotyped donors, around 81% belonged to the genetic ancestry cluster associated with self-reported Caucasian donors. To predict cytomegalovirus infection status, the study combined high-throughput TCR immunosequencing, statistical association of individual TCRs with disease status, and machine learning. All discovery cohort repertoires had been generated using a single sequencing platform. Along with the roughly 700-subject first cohort, a separate validation cohort of 120 different subjects was used. About 280 gigabases of sequencing data and approximately 85 million unique TCR sequences were included in an early release covering about 600 HLA-typed donors. Four or five DR-DQ haplotypes were handled as single units for association and clustering because linkage in the cohort was strong. HLA typing covered class I and class II loci at four-digit resolution. An earlier analysis of fewer than 750 of the donors used high-throughput TCR beta sequencing to judge whether each TCR beta V gene segment behaved as functional or pseudogenic.

The cohort consisted of 600 to 700 healthy bone marrow donors. At the time of sampling, every cohort member was nominally healthy, though immune exposures that went unrecorded were likely present. The donor was CMV seropositive and belonged to the group of 250 to 350 seropositive cohort members. Every donor gave a peripheral blood sample, and the peripheral blood mononuclear cells from that sample were used for TCR beta sequencing. Genomic DNA was extracted from the blood cell samples with the Qiagen DNeasy Blood Extraction Kit. Summary of the overall study and its limitations: When HLA alleles, especially DR and DQ, strongly co-occurred, attributing TCR associations to individual alleles was difficult. Linkage disequilibrium might explain the correlated functional status among segregating V segments, but an unknown experimental factor could not be excluded. A further reported finding was that TCR beta sequences accurately predicted the HLA-A and HLA-B alleles for most subjects in the first cohort. A group of highly shared sequence variants was considered likely to be a technical artifact of the sequencing pipeline. A later genetic analysis associated a missense DCLRE1C variant with V-gene and J-gene trimming of TCR beta chains, and an independent cohort replicated the association. A later analysis found that most CMV-associated TCR beta chains appeared HLA-restricted, with HLA associations seemingly driven largely by CMV exposure. In the study, approximately 150 TCR beta chains were listed as associated with cytomegalovirus. It was suggested by the authors that the approach could potentially be generalized to other disease states and immunological phenotypes. According to a later analysis, parvovirus B19, influenza, CMV and Epstein-Barr virus appeared linked to several top co-occurrence clusters. Compared with the approximately 670-donor mean, donors in an Asian-associated ancestry cluster had fewer N-insertions in productive TCRs, according to a later genetic analysis. Some IMGT-functional V segments, including TRBV6-2 and TRBV6-3, could not be distinguished by the 87-base-pair reads and were therefore excluded. In vitro tests confirmed that a few of the cytomegalovirus-associated TCR beta chains recognize cytomegalovirus antigens. Broadly in line with IMGT annotations, most TCR beta V segments showed up in productive rearrangements about 87% or about 30% of the time in an earlier analysis of 587 of the donors. In a later analysis, HLA-associated TCR beta chains were found to be more clonally expanded and to have lower generation probabilities than equally common non-associated chains. Across donors, most TCR sequences were observed very rarely, whereas some public TCRs were present in many individuals. HLA typing was unavailable for some donors at each locus, so association tests used only the typed subset. In a later analysis, the rate of TCR association differed among HLA loci, with DRB1 alleles having the most associated TCRs and HLA-C alleles having the fewest. The presence/absence analyses assumed that sequencing depth was roughly uniform across donors, and that assumption may not be true. Immune exposure information for the cohort was limited to CMV serostatus. In this cohort, only TCR beta chains were sequenced, and detectable features were limited by the absence of alpha or paired-chain data. Some 16 rarely observed V segments, including chromosome 9 orphons, were excluded from the earlier analysis of some 590 of the donors because counts were too low. Specific HLA alleles were associated with some 15,000 TCR beta sequences at a false discovery rate of 0.05 in a later analysis. The classifier was reported to diagnose cytomegalovirus status with high specificity and sensitivity in both the original and validation cohorts.

This clonotype was sampled from a woman aged 50 to 60 in good health and CMV-seropositive. Sequenced input: PBMCs. This chain is built from TRBV11-2 and TRBJ1-2, with no confidently assigned D gene. The DNA is TGTGCCAGCAGCCCACTAACTTCCTATTCTAACTATGGCTACACCTTC. Its protein product is CASSPLTSYSNYGYTF.